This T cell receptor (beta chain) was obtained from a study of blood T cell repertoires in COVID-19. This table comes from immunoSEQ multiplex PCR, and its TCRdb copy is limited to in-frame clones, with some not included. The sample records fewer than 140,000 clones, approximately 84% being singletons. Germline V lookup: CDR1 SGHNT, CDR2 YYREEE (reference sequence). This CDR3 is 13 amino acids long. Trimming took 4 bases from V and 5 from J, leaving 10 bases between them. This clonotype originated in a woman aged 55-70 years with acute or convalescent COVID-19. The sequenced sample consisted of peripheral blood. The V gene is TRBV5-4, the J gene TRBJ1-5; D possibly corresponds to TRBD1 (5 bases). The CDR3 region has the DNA TGTGCCAGCAGCACCGGCAGGGATCAGCCCCAGCATTTT. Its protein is CASSTGRDQPQHF.